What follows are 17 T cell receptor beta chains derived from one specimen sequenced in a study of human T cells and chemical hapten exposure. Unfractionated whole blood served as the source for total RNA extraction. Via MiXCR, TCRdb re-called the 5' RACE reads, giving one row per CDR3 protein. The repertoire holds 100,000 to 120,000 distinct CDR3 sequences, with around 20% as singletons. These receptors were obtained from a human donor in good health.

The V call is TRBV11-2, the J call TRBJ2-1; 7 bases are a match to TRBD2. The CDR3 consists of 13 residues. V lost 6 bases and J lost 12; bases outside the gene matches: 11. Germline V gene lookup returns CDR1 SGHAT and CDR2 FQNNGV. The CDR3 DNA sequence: TGTGCCAGCAGTTCATTCCGGGACTATGGGCAGTTCTTC. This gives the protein CASSSFRDYGQFF.

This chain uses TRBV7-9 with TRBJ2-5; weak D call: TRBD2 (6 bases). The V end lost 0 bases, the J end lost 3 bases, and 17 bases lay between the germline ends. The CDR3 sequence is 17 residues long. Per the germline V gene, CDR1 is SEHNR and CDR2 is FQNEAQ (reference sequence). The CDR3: CASSLALASERKETQYF. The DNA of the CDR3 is TGTGCCAGCAGCTTAGCGCTAGCTAGCGAGAGGAAAGAGACCCAGTACTTC.

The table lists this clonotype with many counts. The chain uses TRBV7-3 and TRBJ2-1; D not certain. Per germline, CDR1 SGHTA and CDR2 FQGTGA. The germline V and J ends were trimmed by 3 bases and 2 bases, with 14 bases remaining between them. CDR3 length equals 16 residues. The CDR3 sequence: CASSFGSTPTYNEQFF. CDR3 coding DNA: TGTGCCAGCAGCTTTGGGTCAACCCCTACCTACAATGAGCAGTTCTTC.

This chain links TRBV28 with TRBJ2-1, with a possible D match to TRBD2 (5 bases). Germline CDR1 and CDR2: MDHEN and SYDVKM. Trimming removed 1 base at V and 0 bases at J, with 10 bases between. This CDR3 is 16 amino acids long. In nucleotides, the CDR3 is TGTGCCAGCAGTTTATTAGGCGGGCACTCCTACAATGAGCAGTTCTTC. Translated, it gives CASSLLGGHSYNEQFF. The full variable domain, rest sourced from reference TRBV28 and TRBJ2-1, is DVKVTQSSRYLVKRTGEKVFLECVQDMDHENMFWYRQDPGLGLRLIYFSYDVKMKEKGDIPEGYSVSREKKERFSLILESASTNQTSMYLCASSLLGGHSYNEQFFGPGTRLTVL.

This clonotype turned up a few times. CDR3 sequence reads: CSARGDRGSEQYF. CDR3 nucleotides: TGCAGTGCTAGGGGGGACAGGGGGTCCGAGCAGTACTTC. The chain couples TRBV20-1 to TRBJ2-7; 11 bases match TRBD1. Germline loops: CDR1 DFQATT, CDR2 SNEGSKA (reference sequence). Trimming cost V 3 bases and J 6 bases; bases outside gene matches: 4. The CDR3 contains 13 residues.

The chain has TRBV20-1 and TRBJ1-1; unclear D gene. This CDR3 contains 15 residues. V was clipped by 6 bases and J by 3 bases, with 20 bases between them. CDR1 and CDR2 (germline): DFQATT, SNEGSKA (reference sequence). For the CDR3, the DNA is TGCAGTGCCGGAAGAGAGCCAGCCCGAGACACTGAAGCTTTCTTT. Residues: CSAGREPARDTEAFF.

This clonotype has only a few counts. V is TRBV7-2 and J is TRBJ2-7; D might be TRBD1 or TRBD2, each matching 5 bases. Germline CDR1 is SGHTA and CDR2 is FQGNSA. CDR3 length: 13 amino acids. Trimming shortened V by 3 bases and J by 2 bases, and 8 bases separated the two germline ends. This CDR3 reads CASSFGTAYEQYF. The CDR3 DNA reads TGTGCCAGCAGCTTCGGGACCGCCTACGAGCAGTACTTC.

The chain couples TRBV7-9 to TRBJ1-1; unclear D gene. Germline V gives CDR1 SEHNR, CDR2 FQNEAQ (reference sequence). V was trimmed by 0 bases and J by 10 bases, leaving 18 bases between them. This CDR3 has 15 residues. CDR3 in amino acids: CASSLALGSEMGAFF. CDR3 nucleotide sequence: TGTGCCAGCAGCTTAGCGTTAGGAAGCGAGATGGGAGCTTTCTTT. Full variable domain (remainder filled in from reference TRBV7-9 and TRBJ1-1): DTGVSQNPRHKITKRGQNVTFRCDPISEHNRLYWYRQTLGQGPEFLTYFQNEAQLEKSRLLSDRFSAERPKGSFSTLEIQRTEQGDSAMYLCASSLALGSEMGAFFGQGTRLTVV.

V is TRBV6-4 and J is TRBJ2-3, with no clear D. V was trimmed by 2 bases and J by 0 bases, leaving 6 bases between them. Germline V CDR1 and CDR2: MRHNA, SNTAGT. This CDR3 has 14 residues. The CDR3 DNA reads TGTGCCAGCAGTGACGGGCTTAGCACAGATACGCAGTATTTT. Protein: CASSDGLSTDTQYF.

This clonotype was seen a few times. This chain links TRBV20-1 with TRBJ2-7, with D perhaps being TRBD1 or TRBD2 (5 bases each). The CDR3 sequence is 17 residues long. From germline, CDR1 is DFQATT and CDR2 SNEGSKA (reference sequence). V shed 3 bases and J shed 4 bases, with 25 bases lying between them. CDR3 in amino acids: CSASHPTRDPPPYEQYF. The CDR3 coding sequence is TGCAGTGCTAGTCACCCAACTAGGGACCCCCCCCCTTACGAGCAGTACTTC.

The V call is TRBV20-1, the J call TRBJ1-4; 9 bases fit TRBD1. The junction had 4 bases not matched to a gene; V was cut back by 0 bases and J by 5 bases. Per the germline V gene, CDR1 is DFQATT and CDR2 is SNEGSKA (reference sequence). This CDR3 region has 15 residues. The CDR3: CSAREMGQGNEKLFF. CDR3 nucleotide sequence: TGCAGTGCTAGAGAGATGGGACAGGGAAATGAAAAACTGTTTTTT.

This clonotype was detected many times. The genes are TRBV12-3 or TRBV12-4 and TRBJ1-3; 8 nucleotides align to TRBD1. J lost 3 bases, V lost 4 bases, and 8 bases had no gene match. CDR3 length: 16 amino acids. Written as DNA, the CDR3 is TGTGCCAGCAGTTACGGGGCAGGGGGCTTTGGAAACACCATATATTTT. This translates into CASSYGAGGFGNTIYF.

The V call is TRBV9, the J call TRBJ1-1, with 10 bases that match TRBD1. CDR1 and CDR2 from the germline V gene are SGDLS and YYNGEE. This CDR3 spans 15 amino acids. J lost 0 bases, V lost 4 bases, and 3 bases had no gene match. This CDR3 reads CASSPGTGVNTEAFF. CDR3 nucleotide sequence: TGTGCCAGCAGCCCAGGGACAGGGGTGAACACTGAAGCTTTCTTT.

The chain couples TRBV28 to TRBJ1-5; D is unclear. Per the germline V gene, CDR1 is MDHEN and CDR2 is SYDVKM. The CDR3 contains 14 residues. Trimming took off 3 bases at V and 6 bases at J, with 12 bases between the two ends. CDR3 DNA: TGTGCCAGCAGTTTGGCCTCAGGTCCTCAGCCCCAGCATTTT. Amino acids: CASSLASGPQPQHF.

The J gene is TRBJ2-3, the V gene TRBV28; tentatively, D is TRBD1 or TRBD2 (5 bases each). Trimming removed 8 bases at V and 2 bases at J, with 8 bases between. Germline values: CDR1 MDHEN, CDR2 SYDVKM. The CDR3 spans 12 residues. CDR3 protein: CASGDLTDTQYF. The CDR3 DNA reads TGTGCCAGCGGGGACCTCACAGATACGCAGTATTTT.

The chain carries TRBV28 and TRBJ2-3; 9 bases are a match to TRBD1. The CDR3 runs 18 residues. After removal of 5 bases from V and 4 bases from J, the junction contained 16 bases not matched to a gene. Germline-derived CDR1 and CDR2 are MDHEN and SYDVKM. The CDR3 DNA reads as TGTGCCAGCAGTGAAGACTATGGGACAGGGATGGTCGCAGATACGCAGTATTTT. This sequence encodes CASSEDYGTGMVADTQYF.

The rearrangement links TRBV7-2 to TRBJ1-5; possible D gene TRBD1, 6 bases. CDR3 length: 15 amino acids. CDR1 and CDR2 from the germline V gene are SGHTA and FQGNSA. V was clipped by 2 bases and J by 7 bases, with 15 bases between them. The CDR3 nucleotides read TGTGCCAGCAGCTTATTTTCAGGGGAAGGGCAGCCCCAGCATTTT. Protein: CASSLFSGEGQPQHF.